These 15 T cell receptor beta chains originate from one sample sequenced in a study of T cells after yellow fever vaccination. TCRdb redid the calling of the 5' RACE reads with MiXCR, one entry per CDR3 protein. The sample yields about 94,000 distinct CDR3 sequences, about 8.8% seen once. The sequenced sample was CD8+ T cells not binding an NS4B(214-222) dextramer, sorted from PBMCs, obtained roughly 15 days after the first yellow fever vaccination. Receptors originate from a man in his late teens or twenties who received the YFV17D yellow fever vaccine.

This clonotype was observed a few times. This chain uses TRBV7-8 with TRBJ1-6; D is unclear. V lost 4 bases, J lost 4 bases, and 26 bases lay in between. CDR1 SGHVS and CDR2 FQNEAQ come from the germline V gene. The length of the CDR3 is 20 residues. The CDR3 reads CASSSDADGSWDLYNSPLHF. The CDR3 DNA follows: TGTGCCAGCAGCTCCGACGCGGACGGCTCCTGGGATCTATATAATTCACCCCTCCACTTT.

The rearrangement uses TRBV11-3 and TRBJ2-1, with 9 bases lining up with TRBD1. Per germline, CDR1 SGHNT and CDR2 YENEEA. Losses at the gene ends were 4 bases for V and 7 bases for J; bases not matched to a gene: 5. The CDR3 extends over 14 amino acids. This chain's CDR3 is CASSSGQGSNEQFF. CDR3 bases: TGTGCCAGCAGCTCAGGACAGGGGTCGAATGAGCAGTTCTTC.

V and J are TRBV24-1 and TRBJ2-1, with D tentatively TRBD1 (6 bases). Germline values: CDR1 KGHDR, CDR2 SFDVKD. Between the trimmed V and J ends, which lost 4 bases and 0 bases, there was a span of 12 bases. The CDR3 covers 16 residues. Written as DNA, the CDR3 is TGTGCCACCAGTGAATCCCAGGGGAGCTCCTACAATGAGCAGTTCTTC. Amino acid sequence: CATSESQGSSYNEQFF.

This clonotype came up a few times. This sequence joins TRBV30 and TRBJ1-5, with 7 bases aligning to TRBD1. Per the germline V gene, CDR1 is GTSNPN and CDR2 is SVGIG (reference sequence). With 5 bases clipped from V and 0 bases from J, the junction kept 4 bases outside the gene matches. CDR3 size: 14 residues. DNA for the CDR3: TGTGCCTGGGAGACAGGGAATAGCAATCAGCCCCAGCATTTT. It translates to CAWETGNSNQPQHF.

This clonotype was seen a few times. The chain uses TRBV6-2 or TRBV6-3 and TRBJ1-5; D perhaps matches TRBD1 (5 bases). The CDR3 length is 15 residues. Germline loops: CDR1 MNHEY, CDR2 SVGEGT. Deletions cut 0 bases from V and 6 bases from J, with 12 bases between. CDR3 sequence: CASSYSNLRGQPQHF. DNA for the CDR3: TGTGCCAGCAGTTACTCGAACCTTAGGGGTCAGCCCCAGCATTTT.

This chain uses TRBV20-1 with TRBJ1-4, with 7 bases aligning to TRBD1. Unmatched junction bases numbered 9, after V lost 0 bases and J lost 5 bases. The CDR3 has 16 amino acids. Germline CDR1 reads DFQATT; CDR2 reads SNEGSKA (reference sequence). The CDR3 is CSARDGATGHNEKLFF. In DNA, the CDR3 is TGCAGTGCTAGAGATGGGGCGACAGGGCACAATGAAAAACTGTTTTTT.

The CDR3 reads CASSPPGFYSNQPQHF. CDR3 in DNA: TGTGCCAGCAGCCCTCCAGGGTTTTATAGCAATCAGCCCCAGCATTTT. The chain has TRBV12-3 or TRBV12-4 and TRBJ1-5, with D possibly TRBD1 on 5 matching bases. This CDR3 is 16 amino acids long. With 6 bases removed from V and 0 bases from J, the gap between germline ends came to 15 bases.

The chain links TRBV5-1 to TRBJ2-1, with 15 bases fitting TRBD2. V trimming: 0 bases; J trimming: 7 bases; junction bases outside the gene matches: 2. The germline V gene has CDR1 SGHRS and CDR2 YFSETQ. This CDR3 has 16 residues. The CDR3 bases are TGCGCCAGCAGCTTGGTGGGACTAGCGGGGGGAAATGAGCAGTTCTTC. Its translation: CASSLVGLAGGNEQFF.

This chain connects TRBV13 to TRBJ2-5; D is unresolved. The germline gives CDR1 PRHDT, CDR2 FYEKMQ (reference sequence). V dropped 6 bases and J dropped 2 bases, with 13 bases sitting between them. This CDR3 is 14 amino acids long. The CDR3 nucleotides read TGTGCCAGCAGTTCCGCTTCAGGACAAGAGACCCAGTACTTC. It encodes CASSSASGQETQYF.

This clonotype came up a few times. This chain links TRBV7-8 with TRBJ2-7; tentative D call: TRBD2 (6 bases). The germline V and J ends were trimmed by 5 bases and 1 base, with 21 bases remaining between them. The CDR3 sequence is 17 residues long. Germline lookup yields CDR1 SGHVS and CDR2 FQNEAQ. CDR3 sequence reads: CASSPTSFPHPSYEQYV. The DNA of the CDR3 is TGTGCCAGCAGCCCTACTAGCTTCCCACACCCTTCCTACGAGCAGTACGTC.

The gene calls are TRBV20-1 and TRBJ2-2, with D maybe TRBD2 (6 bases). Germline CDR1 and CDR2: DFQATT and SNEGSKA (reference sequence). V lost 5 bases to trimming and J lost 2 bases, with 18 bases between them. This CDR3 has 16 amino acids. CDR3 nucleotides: TGCAGTGCTGCCCCCGGGTGGGGGGAAAACACCGGGGAGCTGTTTTTT. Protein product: CSAAPGWGENTGELFF.

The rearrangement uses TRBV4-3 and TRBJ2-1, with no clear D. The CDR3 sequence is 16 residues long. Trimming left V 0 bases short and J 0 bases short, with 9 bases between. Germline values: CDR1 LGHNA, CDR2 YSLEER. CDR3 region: CASSQEYASSYNEQFF. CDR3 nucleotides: TGCGCCAGCAGCCAAGAATATGCGAGCTCCTACAATGAGCAGTTCTTC.

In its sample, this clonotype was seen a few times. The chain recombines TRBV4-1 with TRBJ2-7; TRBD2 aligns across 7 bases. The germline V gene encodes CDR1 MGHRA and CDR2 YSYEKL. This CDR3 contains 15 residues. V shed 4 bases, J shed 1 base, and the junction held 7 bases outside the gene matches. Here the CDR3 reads CASSLRLAPSYEQYF. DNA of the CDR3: TGCGCCAGCAGCCTTAGACTAGCCCCATCCTACGAGCAGTACTTC.

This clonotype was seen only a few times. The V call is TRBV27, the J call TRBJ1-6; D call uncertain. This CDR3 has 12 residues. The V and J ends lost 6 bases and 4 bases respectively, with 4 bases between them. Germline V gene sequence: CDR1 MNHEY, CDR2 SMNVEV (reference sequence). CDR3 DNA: TGTGCCAGCAGCGGATATAATTCACCCCTCCACTTT. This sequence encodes CASSGYNSPLHF.

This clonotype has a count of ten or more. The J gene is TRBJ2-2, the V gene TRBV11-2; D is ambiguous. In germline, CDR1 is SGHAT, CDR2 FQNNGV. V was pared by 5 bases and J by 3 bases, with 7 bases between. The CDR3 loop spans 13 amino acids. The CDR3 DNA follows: TGTGCCAGCAGCGGTTTGTACACCGGGGAGCTGTTTTTT. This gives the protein CASSGLYTGELFF.